Included here is one T cell receptor beta chain sequence, with context. The antigen is undetermined. The data were obtained in a study of monozygotic twins with inflammatory bowel disease. Study-wide results and caveats: Clonotypes shared with others were fewer in IBD patients than in healthy twins, especially with disease activity.

The germline V gene encodes CDR1 SGHRS and CDR2 YFSETQ. CDR3 size: 15 residues. The template switching step added UMIs that contained a 6-nucleotide sample barcode. Each of TCRalpha and TCRbeta cDNA went through two nested PCRs, lasting about 16 and 10 cycles. For each CDR3 protein, TCRdb gives one entry from its re-call of the 5' RACE reads, without DNA. This sample carries about 210,000 distinct CDR3 sequences, with roughly 1.5% going to the ten biggest clones. Sequenced material: blood. This sequence originates from a human donor with ulcerative colitis or Crohn's disease, or a healthy co-twin of an affected twin (not recorded which). The chain is built from TRBV5-1 and TRBJ2-7; TCRdb calls TRBD1, which cannot be checked without DNA. CDR3: CASRVDRGGTYEQYF.